The 14 T cell receptor beta chains below come from one sample, sequenced in a study of T cell repertoires in cytomegalovirus infection. These TCRs' antigens remain unknown. MiXCR, run by TCRdb on the reads, gives a single entry per CDR3 protein. The sample lists some 110,000 distinct CDR3 sequences, 10% occurring once. Material: PBMCs, sequenced either directly or after in vitro stimulation (not recorded which). The receptors originated from a human donor in good health (CMV status not recorded). Some clones in this sample may be carry-over from other donors' samples.

In this sample, this clonotype turned up many times. The rearrangement uses TRBV7-2 and TRBJ1-1; D gene unclear. Germline lookup yields CDR1 SGHTA and CDR2 FQGNSA. Trimming took off 2 bases at V and 0 bases at J, with 4 bases between the two ends. CDR3 length equals 13 residues. The CDR3 sequence is CASSLQMNTEAFF. The CDR3 region has the DNA TGTGCCAGCAGCTTACAGATGAACACTGAAGCTTTCTTT.

Many counts were recorded for this clonotype. For the CDR3, the DNA is TGTGCCAGCGGTAGCGGGAGTGGGGGGACAGATACGCAGTATTTT. It is translated as CASGSGSGGTDTQYF. This rearrangement joins TRBV6-6 to TRBJ2-3; 9 nucleotides align to TRBD2. V lost 8 bases, J lost 3 bases, and 9 bases stayed unmatched. The germline CDR1 and CDR2 sequences are MNHNY and SVGAGI (reference sequence). There are 15 residues in the CDR3.

There are many counts of this clonotype. The junction and the germline gene differ at one end; a read error may be behind it. This rearrangement joins TRBV6-2 or TRBV6-3 to TRBJ2-3, with 7 bases aligning to TRBD2. The germline CDR1 and CDR2 sequences are MNHEY and SVGEGT. The CDR3 covers 16 residues. The CDR3 DNA follows: TGTGCCAGCAGCCAGATCCCGGGACTACCCACAGATATGCAGTATTTT. Encoded protein: CASSQIPGLPTDMQYF.

This clonotype came up a few times. The chain combines TRBV28 with TRBJ1-2; D call uncertain. Germline lookup yields CDR1 MDHEN and CDR2 SYDVKM. V lost 4 bases, J lost 4 bases, and 16 bases lay in between. CDR3 length: 15 residues. DNA for the CDR3: TGTGCCAGCAGTTCCCATAGAAAGGGTGTCTATGGCTACACCTTC. Residues: CASSSHRKGVYGYTF.

This clonotype was seen many times. J is TRBJ2-5 and V is TRBV20-1, with 9 bases fitting TRBD2. This CDR3 has 17 amino acids. The V gene's germline CDR1 is DFQATT and CDR2 SNEGSKA (reference sequence). V shed 4 bases and J 5 bases; nucleotides not matched to a gene: 17. This CDR3 is CSAMMTSGPREYETQYF. DNA for the CDR3: TGCAGTGCTATGATGACTAGCGGACCCAGGGAGTATGAGACCCAGTACTTC.

This clonotype was observed a handful of times. For the CDR3, the DNA is TGCGCCAGCAGCCAAGGAGTATCCCGAGAGACAGATACGCAGTATTTT. Amino acid sequence: CASSQGVSRETDTQYF. V gene TRBV4-3 combines with J gene TRBJ2-3, with D uncertain. V shed 1 base and J shed 3 bases, with 14 bases lying between them. The CDR3 totals 16 residues. Germline CDR1 LGHNA, CDR2 YSLEER.

V and J are TRBV10-3 and TRBJ1-2, with a possible D match to TRBD1 (6 bases). V lost 5 bases, J lost 6 bases, and 10 bases lay in between. Per the germline V gene, CDR1 is ENHRY and CDR2 is SYGVKD. The length of the CDR3 is 12 residues. The CDR3 DNA follows: TGTGCCATCAGTCCGGACAGCAATGGCTACACCTTC. Translated, it gives CAISPDSNGYTF.

This clonotype was seen ten or more times. The chain carries TRBV19 and TRBJ2-1; D remains unclear. Trimming took off 2 bases at V and 2 bases at J, with 7 bases between the two ends. Germline V CDR1 and CDR2: LNHDA, SQIVND (reference sequence). The CDR3 sequence is 14 residues long. CDR3 bases: TGTGCCAGTAGTATATCCGGACCCTACAATGAGCAGTTCTTC. This translates into CASSISGPYNEQFF.

This clonotype was detected many times. This rearrangement joins TRBV6-1 to TRBJ2-2, with TRBD1 identical over 7 bases. Germline loops: CDR1 MNHNS, CDR2 SASEGT. CDR3 length equals 13 residues. Losses at the gene ends were 11 bases for V and 0 bases for J; bases not matched to a gene: 3. In DNA form, the CDR3 reads TGTGCCGTCGGGACAGCGAACACCGGGGAGCTGTTTTTT. Translated: CAVGTANTGELFF.

The chain joins TRBV2 to TRBJ1-5, with a tentative D call TRBD1 (6 bases). Trimming took 5 bases from V and 5 from J, leaving 13 bases between them. This CDR3 spans 14 amino acids. Germline V gene sequence: CDR1 SNHLY, CDR2 FYNNEI. The CDR3 spells CASSLQGGDQPQHF. CDR3 coding DNA: TGTGCCAGCAGTCTACAGGGAGGGGATCAGCCCCAGCATTTT.

This clonotype was seen only a few times. The DNA for the CDR3 is TGTGCCAGCAGTTATCTGAGCGGGAGAACAAACAATGAGCAGTTCTTC. Translated, it gives CASSYLSGRTNNEQFF. The genes are TRBV6-2 or TRBV6-3 and TRBJ2-1; 8 bases agree with TRBD2. This CDR3 region has 16 residues. V lost 3 bases and J lost 5; bases outside the gene matches: 9. Germline V gene lookup returns CDR1 MNHEY and CDR2 SVGEGT.

This clonotype was recorded at least ten times. CDR3 coding DNA: TGCGCCAGCAGTCAATCCAGGGGGGACAGGGGGTACGAGCAGTACTTC. Its protein product is CASSQSRGDRGYEQYF. V gene TRBV23-1 combines with J gene TRBJ2-7; 11 bases map to TRBD1. TRBV23-1 is marked as an open reading frame, function uncertain. The CDR3 spans 16 residues. The V gene end was trimmed by 0 bases and the J gene end by 4 bases; junction bases not matched to a gene: 5.

The CDR3 loop is CASSPDRDTSHEQYV. The CDR3 nucleotides are TGTGCCAGCAGCCCCGACCGGGACACGAGCCACGAGCAGTACGTC. The chain carries TRBV7-2 and TRBJ2-7, with D perhaps TRBD1 (6 bases). The V and J ends lost 5 bases and 5 bases respectively, with 19 bases between them. Per germline, CDR1 SGHTA and CDR2 FQGNSA. The CDR3 is 15 amino acids.

This clonotype was detected ten times or more. The CDR3 here is CASSLGGPMNTEAFF. The CDR3 nucleotides are TGTGCCAGCAGCTTGGGAGGTCCCATGAACACTGAAGCTTTCTTT. The rearrangement uses TRBV7-8 and TRBJ1-1; D unresolved. Trimming took off 3 bases at V and 0 bases at J, with 11 bases between the two ends. Germline V gives CDR1 SGHVS, CDR2 FQNEAQ. There are 15 residues in the CDR3.